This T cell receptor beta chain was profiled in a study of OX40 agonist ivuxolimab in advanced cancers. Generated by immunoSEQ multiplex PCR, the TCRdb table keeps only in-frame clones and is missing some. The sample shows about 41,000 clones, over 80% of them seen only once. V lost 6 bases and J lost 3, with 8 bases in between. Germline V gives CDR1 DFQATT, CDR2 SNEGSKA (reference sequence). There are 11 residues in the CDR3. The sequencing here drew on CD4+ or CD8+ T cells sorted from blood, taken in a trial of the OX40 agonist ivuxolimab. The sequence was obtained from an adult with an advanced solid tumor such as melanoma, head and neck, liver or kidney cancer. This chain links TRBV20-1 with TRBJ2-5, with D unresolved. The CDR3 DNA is TGCAGTGCAGATATGGAAGAGACCCAGTACTTC. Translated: CSADMEETQYF.